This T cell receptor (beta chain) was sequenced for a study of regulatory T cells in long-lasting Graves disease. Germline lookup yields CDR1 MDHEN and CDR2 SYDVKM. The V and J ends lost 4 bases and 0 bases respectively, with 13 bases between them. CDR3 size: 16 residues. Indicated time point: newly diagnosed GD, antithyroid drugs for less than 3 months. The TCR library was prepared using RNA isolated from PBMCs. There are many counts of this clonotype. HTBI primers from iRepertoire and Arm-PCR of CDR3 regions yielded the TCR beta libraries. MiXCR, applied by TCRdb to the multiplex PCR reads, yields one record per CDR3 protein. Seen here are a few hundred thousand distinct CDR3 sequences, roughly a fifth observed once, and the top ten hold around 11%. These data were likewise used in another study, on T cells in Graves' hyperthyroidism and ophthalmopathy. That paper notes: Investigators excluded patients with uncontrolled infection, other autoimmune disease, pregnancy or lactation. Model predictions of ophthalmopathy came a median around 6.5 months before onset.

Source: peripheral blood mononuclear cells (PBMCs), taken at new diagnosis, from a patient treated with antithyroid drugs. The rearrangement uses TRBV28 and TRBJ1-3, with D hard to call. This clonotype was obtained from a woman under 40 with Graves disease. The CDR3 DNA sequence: TGTGCCAGCAGTTCCCTCCTGGGGAGCTCTGGAAACACCATATATTTT. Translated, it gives CASSSLLGSSGNTIYF.